This note documents a single T cell receptor (beta chain) sequence. Its target is unknown. CDR3 size: 15 residues. Germline lookup yields CDR1 SGHRS and CDR2 YFSETQ. V lost 1 base, J lost 5 bases, and 4 bases stayed unmatched. This sample was included in a study of CD8 T cells in ankylosing spondylitis. Study-level points and caveats: Matched synovial fluid from ankylosing spondylitis patients was reported to be enriched for disease-linked clones. Characteristic of ankylosing spondylitis blood, it appeared, was a TCR beta motif comprising about eight highly homologous variants. Clones linked with disease were CD8+ and fairly uncommon in the peripheral blood.

The TCR beta libraries were generated through quantitative 5'-RACE incorporating molecular barcodes. TCRdb recomputed calls from the 5' RACE reads with MiXCR, one row per CDR3 protein. The table lists roughly 350,000 distinct CDR3 sequences, 8% of them singletons, with about 15% in the top ten. Sequences were obtained from blood, either unsorted or a sorted T cell fraction (not recorded which). The rearrangement joins TRBV5-1 to TRBJ2-1; 9 nucleotides align to TRBD1. The TCR was taken from a male donor with ankylosing spondylitis. The CDR3 here is CASSLSTGGHNEQFF. The CDR3 DNA is TGCGCCAGCAGCTTGTCGACAGGGGGTCACAATGAGCAGTTCTTC.